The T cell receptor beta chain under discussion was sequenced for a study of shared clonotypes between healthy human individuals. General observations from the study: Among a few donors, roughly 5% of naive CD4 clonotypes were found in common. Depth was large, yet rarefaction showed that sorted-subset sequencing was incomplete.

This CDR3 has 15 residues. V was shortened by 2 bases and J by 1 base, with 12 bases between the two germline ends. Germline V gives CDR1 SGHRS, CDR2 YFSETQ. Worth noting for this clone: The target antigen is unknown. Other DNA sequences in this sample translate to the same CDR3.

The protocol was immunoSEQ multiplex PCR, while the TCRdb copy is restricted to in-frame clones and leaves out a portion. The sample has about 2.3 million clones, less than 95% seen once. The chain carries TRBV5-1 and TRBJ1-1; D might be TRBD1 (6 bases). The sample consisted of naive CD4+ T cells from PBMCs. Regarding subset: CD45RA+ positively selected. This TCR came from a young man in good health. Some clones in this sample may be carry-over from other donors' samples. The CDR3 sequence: CASSFLTGTNTEAFF. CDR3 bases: TGCGCCAGCAGCTTTTTAACAGGGACGAACACTGAAGCTTTCTTT.